This T cell receptor beta chain was observed in a study of cytomegalovirus exposure and HLA in healthy donors. Across the whole study: Early released data comprised tens of millions of unique TCRs from HLA-typed donors. Study results and caveats: Follow-up analysis seemed to connect common viral pathogens with several of the most significant clusters identified. Later analysis revealed greater clonal expansion in HLA-associated TCR beta chains than in equally common others.

As concerns this clone: The antigen is not known.

Germline loops: CDR1 MNHEY, CDR2 SMNVEV (reference sequence). This CDR3 region has 16 residues. V lost 5 bases and J lost 0; bases outside the gene matches: 6. It was with 60 Vbeta and 13 Jbeta primers that the PCR ran. The repertoire was sequenced with immunoSEQ multiplex PCR; TCRdb's copy has only in-frame clones and lacks some. Among approximately 300,000 clones listed, approximately 80% were seen once. Sequencing was performed on PBMCs. This sequence joins TRBV27 and TRBJ1-5; TRBD1 matches at 8 bases. The clonotype was recovered from a girl aged 2 to 10 in good health and CMV-seronegative. The CDR3 DNA follows: TGTGCCAGCAGTCCCCAGGGGGCCTATAGCAATCAGCCCCAGCATTTT. This translates into CASSPQGAYSNQPQHF.